Following are 20 T cell receptor beta chains from one sample sequenced in a study of beta chain features in type 1 diabetes. Study-wide results and limits: Type 1 diabetes patients had moderately but significantly shorter TCRB CDR3s in all four CD4+ subsets.

These receptors' antigens are unknown. Expressed TCRB transcripts were sequenced because the isolated RNA had all been reverse transcribed beforehand. Measured with immunoSEQ multiplex PCR; TCRdb has only the in-frame clones, and not every one. The sample has approximately 240,000 clones; roughly 17% are singletons. Source material: naive CD4+ T cells from blood. The receptors here all came from a man between 25 and 39 years old with type 1 diabetes.

The V and J genes are TRBV29-1 and TRBJ1-3; 7 positions agree with TRBD1. The CDR3 loop spans 14 amino acids. V lost 8 bases and J lost 0; bases outside the gene matches: 7. The germline V gene has CDR1 SQVTM and CDR2 ANQGSEA. As DNA, the CDR3 is TGCAGCATAAACAGGGGTTCCTCTGGAAACACCATATATTTT. As protein: CSINRGSSGNTIYF.

This rearrangement joins TRBV15 to TRBJ2-6; D unresolved. The V end lost 0 bases, the J end lost 0 bases, and 6 bases lay between the germline ends. Per the germline V gene, CDR1 is LNHNV and CDR2 is YYDKDF (reference sequence). This CDR3 has 16 amino acids. CDR3 residues: CATSRDPGSGANVLTF. The CDR3 bases are TGTGCCACCAGCAGAGATCCGGGCTCTGGGGCCAACGTCCTGACTTTC.

The CDR3 DNA sequence: TGTGCCAGCAGTGTATCCGGTAACACTGAAGCTTTCTTT. Translation: CASSVSGNTEAFF. The chain employs TRBV6-4 and TRBJ1-1; D uncertain. This CDR3 comprises 13 residues. V dropped 4 bases and J dropped 2 bases, with 8 bases sitting between them. Germline V lookup: CDR1 MRHNA, CDR2 SNTAGT.

This clone has a handful of counts. The rearrangement links TRBV7-9 to TRBJ2-5; D gene uncertain. This CDR3 is 15 amino acids long. V was cut by 5 bases and J by 1 base, with 14 bases left in between. Germline CDR1 reads SEHNR; CDR2 reads FQNEAQ (reference sequence). CDR3 residues: CASSRHSSSQETQYF. The CDR3 DNA is TGTGCCAGCAGCCGACACAGTAGTTCCCAAGAGACCCAGTACTTC.

V gene TRBV2 combines with J gene TRBJ2-2; D not resolved. The CDR3 has 12 residues. V was cut by 4 bases and J by 5 bases, with 5 bases left in between. In germline, CDR1 is SNHLY, CDR2 FYNNEI. Here the CDR3 reads CASSVYTGELFF. In nucleotides, the CDR3 is TGTGCCAGCAGTGTTTATACCGGGGAGCTGTTTTTT.

This clone was seen only a few times. CDR3 sequence: CSVEGQGRTNTEAFF. Written as DNA, the CDR3 is TGCAGCGTTGAAGGTCAGGGGCGTACCAACACTGAAGCTTTCTTT. V usage is TRBV29-1 and J usage is TRBJ1-1, with a weak D call TRBD1 (6 bases). V dropped 1 base and J dropped 2 bases, with 14 bases sitting between them. Germline values: CDR1 SQVTM, CDR2 ANQGSEA. CDR3 size: 15 residues.

This clone was counted once. V is TRBV30 and J is TRBJ1-4; 9 nucleotides line up with TRBD1. The CDR3 covers 15 residues. V gave up 1 base and J gave up 8 bases; unmatched junction bases: 8. Per germline, CDR1 GTSNPN and CDR2 SVGIG (reference sequence). The chain's CDR3 is CAWSGDRVRVEKLFF. CDR3 coding DNA: TGTGCCTGGAGTGGGGACAGGGTGAGGGTGGAAAAACTGTTTTTT.

The sample holds a few counts of this clone. V usage is TRBV14 and J usage is TRBJ2-4; the D call may be TRBD1 or TRBD2 (6 bases each). The germline V and J ends were trimmed by 4 bases and 6 bases, with 13 bases remaining between them. The CDR3 consists of 14 residues. In germline, CDR1 is SGHDN, CDR2 FVKESK. This CDR3 is CASSRGAPGNIQYF. The CDR3 nucleotides read TGTGCCAGCAGCCGGGGGGCTCCTGGAAACATTCAGTACTTC.

The chain uses TRBV4-3 and TRBJ2-1, with 8 bases lining up with TRBD2. Per the germline V gene, CDR1 is LGHNA and CDR2 is YSLEER. There are 15 residues in the CDR3. V shed 0 bases and J 10 bases; nucleotides not matched to a gene: 8. The CDR3 sequence is CASSQEGAGGPEQFF. The DNA for the CDR3 is TGCGCCAGCAGCCAAGAAGGGGCGGGAGGACCGGAGCAGTTCTTC.

V gene TRBV2 combines with J gene TRBJ2-6; 7 bases are shared with TRBD1. Germline V lookup: CDR1 SNHLY, CDR2 FYNNEI. J was trimmed by 3 bases and V by 4 bases; bases with no gene match: 0. This CDR3 is 14 amino acids long. CDR3 sequence: CASSGTGGANVLTF. CDR3 sequence (DNA): TGTGCCAGCAGTGGGACAGGTGGGGCCAACGTCCTGACTTTC.

The sample holds a few counts of this clone. The V and J genes are TRBV11-2 and TRBJ2-7; D remains unclear. Per the germline V gene, CDR1 is SGHAT and CDR2 is FQNNGV. V lost 0 bases to trimming and J lost 2 bases, with 11 bases between them. The CDR3 contains 15 residues. This chain's CDR3 is CASSLEAAATYEQYF. The CDR3 DNA follows: TGTGCCAGCAGCTTAGAGGCAGCCGCGACCTACGAGCAGTACTTC.

This clone was detected a few times. This chain uses TRBV15 with TRBJ2-6, with TRBD2 matching 11 bases. Losses at the gene ends were 1 base for V and 0 bases for J; bases not matched to a gene: 8. The CDR3 covers 20 residues. CDR1 and CDR2 (germline): LNHNV, YYDKDF (reference sequence). CDR3 DNA: TGTGCCACCAGCAGAGGCAGACTAGCGGGACTCACCTCTGGGGCCAACGTCCTGACTTTC. Its translation is CATSRGRLAGLTSGANVLTF.

CDR3 in amino acids: CASSLSSGATDTQYF. CDR3 coding DNA: TGTGCCAGCAGCTTATCTTCTGGGGCCACAGATACGCAGTATTTT. The V call is TRBV7-2, the J call TRBJ2-3; weak D call: TRBD1 (5 bases). V shed 2 bases and J shed 2 bases, with 11 bases lying between them. CDR1 SGHTA and CDR2 FQGNSA come from the germline V gene. This CDR3 spans 15 amino acids.

This clone was picked up a small number of times. V gene TRBV7-2 combines with J gene TRBJ1-2; the match to TRBD1 covers 10 bases. The CDR3 is 14 amino acids. Germline assignment: CDR1 SGHTA and CDR2 FQGNSA. Germline trimming cut 3 bases from V and 7 bases from J; bases unmatched to any gene: 5. DNA for the CDR3: TGTGCCAGCAGCTTTAGGACAGGGGGACGTGGCTACACCTTC. Protein product: CASSFRTGGRGYTF.

This clone was counted between two and nine times. The V gene is TRBV7-9, the J gene TRBJ2-6; D not resolved. This CDR3 spans 15 amino acids. CDR1 is SEHNR and CDR2 is FQNEAQ in the germline V gene (reference sequence). V gave up 3 bases and J gave up 0 bases, with 6 bases separating them. In DNA, the CDR3 is TGTGCCAGCAGCTTCAGTTTCTCTGGGGCCAACGTCCTGACTTTC. Amino acids: CASSFSFSGANVLTF.

A few counts support this clone. In DNA form, the CDR3 reads TGTGCCAGCAGCCTCCCCGGGACAGGGAGAACCGGGGAGCTGTTTTTT. It is translated as CASSLPGTGRTGELFF. V is TRBV5-6 and J is TRBJ2-2, with 9 positions matching TRBD1. The J segment lost 5 bases and the V segment lost 4 bases, leaving 9 bases of the junction unmatched. CDR1 and CDR2 from the germline V gene are SGHDT and YYEEEE. The CDR3 loop spans 16 amino acids.

This clone showed up just a few times. The chain has TRBV29-1 and TRBJ2-1, with D possibly being TRBD2 (5 bases). Trimming shortened V by 5 bases and J by 7 bases, and 21 bases separated the two germline ends. The germline gives CDR1 SQVTM, CDR2 ANQGSEA. CDR3 length equals 15 residues. CDR3 protein: CSVSMRLPWENEQFF. CDR3 nucleotides: TGCAGCGTTTCCATGCGACTACCATGGGAGAATGAGCAGTTCTTC.

Only a few counts were recorded for this clone. CDR3 DNA: TGCAGCGTCCAAGACGAGGTGACCCAGTACTTC. This encodes CSVQDEVTQYF. This chain uses TRBV29-1 with TRBJ2-5; D uncertain. V was shortened by 6 bases and J by 7 bases, with 12 bases between the two germline ends. Germline V gene sequence: CDR1 SQVTM, CDR2 ANQGSEA. The CDR3 runs 11 residues.

This clone was seen more than once but under ten times. The chain links TRBV29-1 to TRBJ2-7; D might be TRBD2 (6 bases). The V end was cut by 4 bases, the J end by 0 bases, with 13 bases between. The CDR3 contains 14 residues. Germline loops: CDR1 SQVTM, CDR2 ANQGSEA. CDR3 loop: CSVGEGTASYEQYF. CDR3 sequence (DNA): TGCAGCGTTGGAGAAGGGACTGCCTCCTACGAGCAGTACTTC.

This clone occurred a few times. This sequence joins TRBV6-5 and TRBJ2-1; D may match TRBD1 or TRBD2 (5 bases each). This CDR3 has 15 residues. Germline V lookup: CDR1 MNHEY, CDR2 SVGAGI. V lost 7 bases and J lost 6, with 19 bases in between. The CDR3 DNA follows: TGTGCCAGCACCAAGCGAATCCGGGACGGCAATGAGCAGTTCTTC. Its protein is CASTKRIRDGNEQFF.